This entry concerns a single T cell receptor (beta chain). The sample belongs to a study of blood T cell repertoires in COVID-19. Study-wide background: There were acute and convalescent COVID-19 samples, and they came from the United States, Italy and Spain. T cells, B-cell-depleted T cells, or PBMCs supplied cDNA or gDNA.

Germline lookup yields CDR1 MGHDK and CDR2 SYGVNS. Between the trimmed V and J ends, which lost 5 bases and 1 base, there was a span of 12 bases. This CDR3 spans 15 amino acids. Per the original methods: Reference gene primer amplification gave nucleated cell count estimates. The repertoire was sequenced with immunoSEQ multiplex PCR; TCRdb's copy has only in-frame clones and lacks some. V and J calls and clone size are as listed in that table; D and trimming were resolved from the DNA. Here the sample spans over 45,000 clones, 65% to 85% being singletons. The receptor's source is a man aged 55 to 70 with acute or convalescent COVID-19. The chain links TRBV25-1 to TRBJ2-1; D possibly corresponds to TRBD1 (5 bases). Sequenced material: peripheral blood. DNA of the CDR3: TGTGCCAGCAGTTCCATCCAGGGATCCTACAATGAGCAGTTCTTC. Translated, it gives CASSSIQGSYNEQFF.